Listed below are T cell receptor beta chains from one sample, sequenced in a study of T cell changes during pregnancy in multiple sclerosis. Clones were sequenced by immunoSEQ multiplex PCR, and TCRdb holds only the in-frame ones, with some missing. The table has over 65,000 clones, approximately 93% seen once. Sequenced here: peripheral blood, sampled in the first trimester of pregnancy. These receptors originate from a female donor with multiple sclerosis, enrolled in a pregnancy study. The CDR3 runs from the conserved cysteine through the conserved F or W. The D gene is left open where the match is weak. Size values are once, few and many counts, or a class for expanded clones, and some rows have none.

clone size	D gene	V gene	J gene	CDR3 DNA	CDR3 protein
-	TRBD2	TRBV11-2	TRBJ2-2	TGTGCCAGCAGCCTTACTAGCGAGAACACCGGGGAGCTGTTTTTT	CASSLTSENTGELFF
-	TRBD2	TRBV10-3	TRBJ2-2	TGTGCCATCAGTGAGGTTTCTAGCGGGGTAATCGGGTCCGGGGAGCTGTTTTTT	CAISEVSSGVIGSGELFF
-	TRBD1	TRBV7-7	TRBJ2-5	TGTGCCAGCAGCAAAGGACAGGGGGGAGTCGAGACCCAGTACTTC	CASSKGQGGVETQYF
-	-	TRBV10-2	TRBJ1-1	TGCGCCAGCACCCCAGGGACAAAGGGAGCTTTCTTT	CASTPGTKGAFF
-	-	TRBV27	TRBJ2-7	TGTGCCAGCAGTTGGGGGGACGGATACGAGCAGTACTTC	CASSWGDGYEQYF
once	-	TRBV10-3	TRBJ1-2	TGTGCCATCAGTGGGGACTGGGGCTACACCTTC	CAISGDWGYTF
-	TRBD1	TRBV5-1	TRBJ1-4	TGCGCCAGCAGCTTGGGACAGGGGAATGAAAAACTGTTTTTT	CASSLGQGNEKLFF
-	-	TRBV6-6	TRBJ2-7	TGTGCCAGCAGTTCAGGTATCCTTTACGAGCAGTACTTC	CASSSGILYEQYF
-	TRBD2	TRBV13	TRBJ2-5	TGTGCCAGCAGCTTAGTGCGGGGGGCGCGATCAGAGACCCAGTACTTC	CASSLVRGARSETQYF
once	-	TRBV28	TRBJ2-5	TGTGCCAGCAGTCTACAACTAGCATCGGGAGAGACCCAGTACTTC	CASSLQLASGETQYF
-	TRBD2	TRBV28	TRBJ2-1	TGTGCCAGCACAACTCATAGCGGGAGAAACAATGAGCAGTTCTTC	CASTTHSGRNNEQFF
-	TRBD2	TRBV4-1	TRBJ2-5	TGCGCCAGCAGCCAAGATGGACTAGCGGGGGGGCGGGAGACCCAGTACTTC	CASSQDGLAGGRETQYF
-	TRBD2	TRBV2	TRBJ2-3	TGTGCCAGCAGTGTAATATTTTCCGGGACTAGCACCCGGGATACGCAGTATTTT	CASSVIFSGTSTRDTQYF
-	-	TRBV9	TRBJ2-5	TGTGCCAGCAGCGATCGGGAGCAAGAGACCCAGTACTTC	CASSDREQETQYF
-	-	TRBV7-9	TRBJ1-2	TGTGCCAGCAGCTTAGGTCAAGGGGGAGCCATATATGGCTACACCTTC	CASSLGQGGAIYGYTF
-	-	TRBV9	TRBJ1-4	TGTGCCAGCAGCGTAGGGGGGCGCCCTAATGAAAAACTGTTTTTT	CASSVGGRPNEKLFF
-	TRBD2	TRBV11-3	TRBJ2-5	TGTGCCAGCAGCCCAGCATGGGTAGCGGGGGCCTTACAAGAGACCCAGTACTTC	CASSPAWVAGALQETQYF
-	TRBD2	TRBV28	TRBJ2-5	TGTGCCAGCAGTTTTGTGGCACTAGCGGCTTACCAAGAGACCCAGTACTTC	CASSFVALAAYQETQYF
once	-	TRBV6-6	TRBJ2-7	TGTGCCACCAAGGCCCGGCCGTGGAGCTACGAGCAGTACTTC	CATKARPWSYEQYF
-	-	TRBV15	TRBJ2-5	TGTGCCACCAGCAAAAACCGGGACACAGCGGAGACCCAGTACTTC	CATSKNRDTAETQYF
-	TRBD1	TRBV7-3	TRBJ2-7	TGTGCCAGCAGCTCAACCGGGACAGGGATCTACGAGCAGTACTTC	CASSSTGTGIYEQYF
-	TRBD1	TRBV9	TRBJ2-7	TGTGCCAGCAGCGTAGCTACGGGACAGTACGAGCAGTACTTC	CASSVATGQYEQYF
-	TRBD2	TRBV4-3	TRBJ2-2	TGCGCCAGCAGCGAACGGACTAGCGGCACCGGGGAGCTGTTTTTT	CASSERTSGTGELFF
-	-	TRBV6-1	TRBJ1-1	TGTGCCAGCAGGGAGGACAGATTTAACACTGAAGCTTTCTTT	CASREDRFNTEAFF
-	-	TRBV5-6	TRBJ2-2	TGTGCCAGCAGCTTGGGGCTAGCAGGCACCGGGGAGCTGTTTTTT	CASSLGLAGTGELFF
-	TRBD2	TRBV2	TRBJ2-1	TGTGCCACCAAAGAAGTAGCGGGGGGATTCGGTGAGCAGTTCTTC	CATKEVAGGFGEQFF
few	-	TRBV5-5	TRBJ2-7	TGTGCCAGCAGCTTGAGGTCCCAGGGTTCGTACGAGCAGTACTTC	CASSLRSQGSYEQYF
-	-	TRBV7-3	TRBJ2-3	TGTGCCAGCAGCTCACGTAGCGGAGATACGCAGTATTTT	CASSSRSGDTQYF
once	-	TRBV5-8	TRBJ2-6	TGTGCCAGCAGCCTGTGGGGGGATAGCTCTGGGGCCAACGTCCTGACTTTC	CASSLWGDSSGANVLTF
once	TRBD2	TRBV5-1	TRBJ2-7	TGCGCCAGCAGCATCCAGCGGGAGGTCGCCTACGAGCAGTACTTC	CASSIQREVAYEQYF
-	-	TRBV5-1	TRBJ2-1	TGCGCCAGCAGCTTTAACACTCAGCGCCCTGAGCAGTTCTTC	CASSFNTQRPEQFF
-	-	TRBV7-8	TRBJ1-5	TGTGCCAGCAGCCCGGTCTTACAGGAGTATAGCAATCAGCCCCAGCATTTT	CASSPVLQEYSNQPQHF
-	-	TRBV7-3	TRBJ1-2	TGTGCCAGCAGCTCCCTAGGGGCGGCCTATGGCTACACCTTC	CASSSLGAAYGYTF
-	TRBD1	TRBV14	TRBJ2-7	TGTGCCAGCAGCCGCGGGACAGGGGGCACCTACGAGCAGTACTTC	CASSRGTGGTYEQYF
-	-	TRBV10-3	TRBJ1-1	TGTGCCATCAGCCAGGGGCCGGTCGAAGCTTTCTTT	CAISQGPVEAFF
-	-	TRBV18	TRBJ1-1	TGTGCCAGCTCCAATACACAGAACACTGAAGCTTTCTTT	CASSNTQNTEAFF
-	TRBD2	TRBV5-6	TRBJ2-7	TGTGCCAGCAGTAGGACTAGCGGACCTTACGAGCAGTACTTC	CASSRTSGPYEQYF
-	-	TRBV10-2	TRBJ2-7	TGCGCCAGCAGGGGGACAAGTCCCTACGAGCAGTACTTC	CASRGTSPYEQYF
once	-	TRBV9	TRBJ2-5	TGTGCCAGCAGCGTAGACCCGACGGGTCAAGAGACCCAGTACTTC	CASSVDPTGQETQYF
-	-	TRBV21-1	TRBJ2-7	TGTGCCAGCAGCAAACTGGGCAGATACGAGCAGTACTTC	CASSKLGRYEQYF
few	-	TRBV12-5	TRBJ1-2	TGTGCTAGTGGTTTGAACTTCAGGGCGGTTGGGGATGGCTACACCTTC	CASGLNFRAVGDGYTF
-	TRBD2	TRBV15	TRBJ2-1	TGTGCCACCAGGGGAGGGAGTAGCTCCTACAATGAGCAGTTCTTC	CATRGGSSSYNEQFF
-	TRBD1	TRBV27	TRBJ2-1	TGTGCCAGCAGTCCACAGGGGGAAAATGAGCAGTTCTTC	CASSPQGENEQFF
-	-	TRBV21-1	TRBJ2-2	TGTGCCAGCAGCAAATATTGGCAGGTACCCGGGGAGCTGTTTTTT	CASSKYWQVPGELFF
-	-	TRBV2	TRBJ2-3	TGTGCCAGCAGTGGTACTAGCCGTACAGATACGCAGTATTTT	CASSGTSRTDTQYF
-	-	TRBV5-1	TRBJ2-1	TGCGCCAGCAGCTTTGGCGAGGGAGCCTACAATGAGCAGTTCTTC	CASSFGEGAYNEQFF
few	-	TRBV7-3	TRBJ2-2	TGTGCCAGCAGCCAAAACAGGGCTACCGGGGAGCTGTTTTTT	CASSQNRATGELFF
-	TRBD2	TRBV15	TRBJ2-7	TGTGCCACCAGCAGACCGACTAGCGGGAGTGCCGAGCAGTACTTC	CATSRPTSGSAEQYF
-	TRBD1	TRBV18	TRBJ2-5	TGTGCCAGCTCACCGTGGGACAGAAGGGAGACCCAGTACTTC	CASSPWDRRETQYF
-	-	TRBV29-1	TRBJ1-1	TGCAGCGTTGAAGGTCGACTCAGGGCAGGGGCCATGAACACTGAAGCTTTCTTT	CSVEGRLRAGAMNTEAFF
few	TRBD2	TRBV7-3	TRBJ2-1	TGTGCCAGCAGCTTACTCGGGGACTATTACAATGAGCAGTTCTTC	CASSLLGDYYNEQFF
-	TRBD2	TRBV5-1	TRBJ2-7	TGCGCCAGCACCTTAGCGGGAGGAACCTACGAGCAGTACTTC	CASTLAGGTYEQYF
-	TRBD2	TRBV4-3	TRBJ2-5	TGCGCCAGCAGCCCAGAGGGACTAGCGGGGCAAGAGACCCAGTACTTC	CASSPEGLAGQETQYF
-	-	TRBV20-1	TRBJ2-1	TGCGTCACCGGGACTCACAATGAGCAGTTCTTC	CVTGTHNEQFF
-	TRBD2	TRBV7-9	TRBJ2-3	TGTGCCACCAGAGGGACTAGCGGTAGCACAGATACGCAGTATTTT	CATRGTSGSTDTQYF